The 5 T cell receptor beta chains below all came from one sample that was sequenced in a study of follicular helper T cells after annual influenza vaccination (dated by TCRdb to the late 2010s). Library creation used the immunoSEQ multiplex PCR assay. TCRdb took over this immuneACCESS table, retaining in-frame rearrangements with V and J assigned. Such tables are incomplete; in checked studies, under half of the missing clones stem from an unresolved V gene, and the remainder is unexplained. This sample is represented by about 13,000 clones; 78% of them were singletons. Together, the top ten hold 0.45% to 0.55% of the sample. What this sample's time point label stands for: 2014-2015 season, pre-vaccination. Specimen: CXCR5- memory CD4+ T cells sorted from blood, collected on the day of influenza vaccination. The sample's cell subset or site label, decoded: CXCR5- memory CD4 T cells. The source is an adult who received the influenza vaccine.

The rearrangement joins TRBV7-6 to TRBJ2-5; 7 bases fit TRBD2. The CDR3 spans 15 residues. J was trimmed by 7 bases and V by 1 base; bases with no gene match: 9. Germline CDR1 and CDR2: SGHVS and FNYEAQ. The CDR3 sequence is CASSLETSAAGTQYF. CDR3 nucleotides: TGTGCCAGCAGCTTAGAAACTAGCGCAGCCGGGACCCAGTACTTC.

The chain has TRBV5-1 and TRBJ2-5, with unresolved D. Germline V gene data show CDR1 as SGHRS and CDR2 as YFSETQ. V was clipped by 1 base and J by 5 bases, with 18 bases between them. This CDR3 comprises 16 residues. The CDR3 protein is CASSLQPLGSGETQYF. The CDR3 region has the DNA TGCGCCAGCAGCTTGCAACCTTTGGGCAGTGGGGAGACCCAGTACTTC.

The V call is TRBV7-9, the J call TRBJ1-6, with D perhaps matching TRBD1 (5 bases). The CDR3 consists of 15 residues. V was pared by 1 base and J by 9 bases, with 13 bases between. Germline values: CDR1 SEHNR, CDR2 FQNEAQ (reference sequence). The CDR3 loop is CASSLEGSGSSPLHF. CDR3 DNA sequence: TGTGCCAGCAGCTTAGAAGGGTCAGGGAGTTCACCCCTCCACTTT. The whole variable domain, filled in from reference TRBV7-9 and TRBJ1-6, reads DTGVSQNPRHKITKRGQNVTFRCDPISEHNRLYWYRQTLGQGPEFLTYFQNEAQLEKSRLLSDRFSAERPKGSFSTLEIQRTEQGDSAMYLCASSLEGSGSSPLHFGNGTRLTVT.

The DNA of the CDR3 is TGTGCCAGCAGATCCGGGGGAATGGGGCCTGAAGCTTTCTTT. Amino acid sequence: CASRSGGMGPEAFF. This rearrangement joins TRBV6-5 to TRBJ1-1; possibly TRBD1 for D (5 bases). The V and J ends lost 6 bases and 6 bases respectively, with 17 bases between them. CDR1 is MNHEY, CDR2 SVGAGI, per germline. This CDR3 comprises 14 residues.

V usage is TRBV6-6 and J usage is TRBJ1-1, with 8 bases fitting TRBD1. Trimming removed 2 bases from V and 4 bases from J; junction bases left unmatched: 9. Germline CDR1 MNHNY, CDR2 SVGAGI (reference sequence). There are 16 residues in the CDR3. The CDR3 loop is CASSYQPGGGITEAFF. The CDR3 DNA reads TGTGCCAGCAGTTACCAGCCAGGGGGCGGGATCACTGAAGCTTTCTTT.